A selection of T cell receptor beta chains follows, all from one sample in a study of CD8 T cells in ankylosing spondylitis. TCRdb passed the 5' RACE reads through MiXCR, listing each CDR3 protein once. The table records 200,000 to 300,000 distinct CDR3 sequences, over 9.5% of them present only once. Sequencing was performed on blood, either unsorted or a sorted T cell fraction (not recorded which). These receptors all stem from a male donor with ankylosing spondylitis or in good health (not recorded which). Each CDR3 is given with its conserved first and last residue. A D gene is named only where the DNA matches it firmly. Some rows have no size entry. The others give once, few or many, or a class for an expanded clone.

CASISWNSPLHF	TGTGCCAGCATTTCCTGGAATTCACCCCTCCACTTT	TRBJ1-6	few	TRBV2	-
CASSAGDTASIKQYF	TGTGCCAGCAGTGCAGGGGACACCGCTTCGATCAAGCAGTACTTC	TRBJ2-7	many	TRBV2	-
CAITGTGVTGYTF	TGTGCCATCACAGGGACAGGGGTTACCGGCTACACCTTC	TRBJ1-2	few	TRBV10-3	TRBD1
CASSAGQANQPQHF	TGTGCCAGCAGTGCGGGACAGGCCAATCAGCCCCAGCATTTT	TRBJ1-5	-	TRBV12-3/TRBV12-4	TRBD1
CASSYGRDIGELFF	TGTGCCAGCAGTTACGGTCGGGATATCGGGGAGCTGTTTTTT	TRBJ2-2	many	TRBV6-5	-
CASSTNRDQSSGTQYF	TGCGCCAGCAGCACGAACCGGGACCAATCCTCCGGAACGCAGTATTTT	TRBJ2-3	many	TRBV5-1	-
CASSYAGTVRGYTF	TGTGCCAGCAGTTACGCCGGGACAGTCCGTGGCTACACCTTC	TRBJ1-2	many	TRBV6-2/TRBV6-3	TRBD1
CASSPQTLRRVF	TGTGCCAGCAGCCCCCAGACCCTCCGGAGGGTCTTC	TRBJ2-1	many	TRBV7-2	-
CSAREQSAPQREKLFF	TGCAGTGCTAGAGAGCAAAGCGCTCCCCAGCGGGAAAAACTGTTTTTT	TRBJ1-4	many	TRBV20-1	-
CASSPDGYNQPQHF	TGCGCCAGCAGCCCTGACGGATACAATCAGCCCCAGCATTTT	TRBJ1-5	many	TRBV5-1	-
CASSSPGKDYEQYF	TGTGCCAGCAGTTCCCCGGGGAAAGACTACGAGCAGTACTTC	TRBJ2-7	-	TRBV28	-
CASSFRQDLSSYEQYF	TGTGCCAGCAGCTTCCGACAGGACCTTAGCTCCTACGAGCAGTACTTC	TRBJ2-7	many	TRBV7-8	-
CASSLEEGTEAFF	TGTGCCAGCAGCTTAGAGGAGGGGACTGAAGCTTTCTTT	TRBJ1-1	-	TRBV7-9	-
CAWNSAGPESQQYF	TGTGCCTGGAATTCTGCGGGACCGGAATCGCAGCAGTACTTC	TRBJ2-7	few	TRBV30	-
CSVGRGASNQPQHF	TGCAGCGTTGGCCGCGGGGCGAGTAATCAGCCCCAGCATTTT	TRBJ1-5	few	TRBV29-1	-
CASSLGAREASYEQYF	TGTGCCAGCAGCTTAGGTGCGCGGGAGGCTTCCTACGAGCAGTACTTC	TRBJ2-7	few	TRBV11-3	TRBD2
CASSLSGPTNTEAFF	TGTGCCAGCAGCTTATCTGGACCGACGAACACTGAAGCTTTCTTT	TRBJ1-1	few	TRBV7-2	-
CASSAQARGDTQYF	TGTGCCAGCAGCGCACAGGCTCGTGGAGATACGCAGTATTTT	TRBJ2-3	-	TRBV2	-
CAWSALGNTGELFF	TGTGCCTGGAGTGCTCTAGGGAACACCGGGGAGCTGTTTTTT	TRBJ2-2	-	TRBV30	-
CAISEQGGGYTF	TGTGCCATCAGTGAACAGGGGGGCGGCTACACCTTC	TRBJ1-2	many	TRBV10-3	TRBD1
CSARDLGGLNTEAFF	TGCAGTGCTAGAGATCTGGGAGGTCTGAACACTGAAGCTTTCTTT	TRBJ1-1	many	TRBV20-1	-
CASSPGLAGPFYNEQFF	TGTGCCAGCAGCCCCGGACTAGCGGGGCCCTTCTACAATGAGCAGTTCTTC	TRBJ2-1	many	TRBV9	TRBD2